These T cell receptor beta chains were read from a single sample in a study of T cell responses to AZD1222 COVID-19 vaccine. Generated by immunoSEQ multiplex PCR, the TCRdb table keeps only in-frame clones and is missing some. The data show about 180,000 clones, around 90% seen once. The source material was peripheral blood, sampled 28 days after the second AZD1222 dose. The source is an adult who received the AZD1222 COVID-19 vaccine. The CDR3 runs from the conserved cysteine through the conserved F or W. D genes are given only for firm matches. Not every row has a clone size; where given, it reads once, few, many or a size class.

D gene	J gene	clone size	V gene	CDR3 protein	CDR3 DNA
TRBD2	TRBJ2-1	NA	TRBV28	CASTPGGGSGYNEQFF	TGTGCCAGCACCCCCGGTGGCGGGAGCGGCTACAATGAGCAGTTCTTC
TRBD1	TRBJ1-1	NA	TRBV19	CASSIQGAENTEAFF	TGTGCCAGTAGTATACAGGGGGCCGAGAACACTGAAGCTTTCTTT
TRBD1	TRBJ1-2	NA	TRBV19	CASRPDRDYGYTF	TGCGCCAGTCGCCCGGACAGGGACTATGGCTACACCTTC
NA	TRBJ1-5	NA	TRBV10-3	CAIGSQVKQPQHF	TGTGCCATCGGTTCGCAGGTTAAACAGCCCCAGCATTTT
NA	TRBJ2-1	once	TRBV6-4	CASSDLGDNEQFF	TGTGCCAGCAGTGATTTAGGGGACAATGAGCAGTTCTTC
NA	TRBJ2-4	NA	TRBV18	CASSPPRGTGKISAKNIQYF	TGTGCCAGCTCACCACCGAGGGGAACAGGGAAGATATCAGCCAAAAACATTCAGTACTTC
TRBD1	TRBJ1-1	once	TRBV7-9	CASSLNQGADTEAFF	TGTGCCAGCAGCTTAAATCAGGGGGCAGACACTGAAGCTTTCTTT
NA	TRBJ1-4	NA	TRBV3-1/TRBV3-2	CASSPVGLLGNEKLFF	TGTGCCAGCAGCCCGGTCGGTCTGTTAGGTAATGAAAAACTGTTTTTT
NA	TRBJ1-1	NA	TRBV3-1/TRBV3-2	CASSQGTAGTEAFF	TGTGCCAGCAGCCAAGGGACCGCTGGCACTGAAGCTTTCTTT
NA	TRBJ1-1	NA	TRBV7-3	CASSPQLGGTEAFF	TGTGCCAGCAGCCCCCAGTTAGGAGGGACTGAAGCTTTCTTT
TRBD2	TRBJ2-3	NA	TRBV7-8	CASIMGLAGDTSTDTQYF	TGTGCCAGCATCATGGGTCTAGCGGGGGATACAAGCACAGATACGCAGTATTTT
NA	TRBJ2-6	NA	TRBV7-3	CASSLSGTGANVLTF	TGTGCCAGCAGCTTAAGCGGCACTGGGGCCAACGTCCTGACTTTC
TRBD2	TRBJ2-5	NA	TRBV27	CASRNYAAGETQYF	TGTGCCAGCCGAAACTACGCAGCGGGGGAGACCCAGTACTTC